The rows below give T cell receptor beta chains drawn from one sample of a study of shared clonotypes between healthy human individuals. TCRdb keeps only in-frame clones here, not all; method: immunoSEQ multiplex PCR. The table lists roughly 1,100,000 clones, around four fifths of them singletons. The material sequenced was memory CD4+ T cells sorted from blood. These receptors were obtained from a man between 18 and 35 years old in good health. Each CDR3 is given with its conserved first and last residue. A D gene is named only where the DNA matches it firmly. For some rows the clone size is stated as once, few or many, or as a class when expanded; others skip it.

j_call d_call clone_size v_call cdr3_nt cdr3_aa
TRBJ1-2 TRBD1 NA TRBV10-3 TGTGCCATCAGTGATTCGACAGGGGATGGCTACACCTTC CAISDSTGDGYTF
TRBJ2-7 TRBD2 once TRBV5-1 TGCGCCAGCAGCCTTGACGTAGCGGGAGTATCTGGGCAGTACTTC CASSLDVAGVSGQYF
TRBJ1-1 NA NA TRBV6-5 TGTGCCAGCAGGGAGGGCAGCATGAACACTGAAGCTTTCTTT CASREGSMNTEAFF
TRBJ2-1 TRBD1 NA TRBV5-6 TGTGCCAGCAGTTTGGACAGGGAGGCCTACAATGAGCAGTTCTTC CASSLDREAYNEQFF
TRBJ1-6 NA once TRBV30 TGTGCCTGGAGTGTTTCCTTTAATTCACCCCTCCACTTT CAWSVSFNSPLHF
TRBJ1-2 TRBD1 NA TRBV5-6 TGTGCCAGCAGCGCTAGCGGACAGGGGGCAGGTGGCTACACCTTC CASSASGQGAGGYTF
TRBJ2-7 NA NA TRBV7-2 TGTGCCAGCAGCACCTACTCGGGTGAGCAGTACTTC CASSTYSGEQYF
TRBJ1-1 NA NA TRBV4-1 TGCGCCAGCAGCCAAGATCGGAGGGGTGAAGCTTTCTTT CASSQDRRGEAFF
TRBJ2-3 NA NA TRBV7-8 TGTGCCAGCAGCTTGGAGTTGACTAGCACAGATACGCAGTATTTT CASSLELTSTDTQYF
TRBJ2-3 NA NA TRBV10-3 TGTGCCATCAGTGGCGGGCGGGGTCGCACAGATACGCAGTATTTT CAISGGRGRTDTQYF
TRBJ1-3 NA NA TRBV28 TGTGCCAGCAGTCCCCCCGGGGGCAGCTCTGGAAACACCATATATTTT CASSPPGGSSGNTIYF
TRBJ2-1 NA few TRBV15 TGTGCCACCAGCGGACCAAGCGGGAATGAGCAGTTCTTC CATSGPSGNEQFF
TRBJ1-5 NA NA TRBV7-8 TGTGCCAGCAGCTTAGTTCGGGGACAACAGCCCCAGCATTTT CASSLVRGQQPQHF
TRBJ2-7 TRBD1 NA TRBV5-4 TGTGCCAGCACCCGGACAGGGTTCAACGAGCAGTACTTC CASTRTGFNEQYF
TRBJ1-1 TRBD1 once TRBV6-6 TGTGCCAGCAGAGAGACAGGGGGGAACACTGAAGCTTTCTTT CASRETGGNTEAFF
TRBJ2-5 NA NA TRBV5-1 TGCGCCAGCACCGACCGCAACAAAGAGACCCAGTACTTC CASTDRNKETQYF
TRBJ2-5 TRBD1 NA TRBV19 TGTGCCAGTAGTATAGGTTTGGACAGGGGAGTGAAGCAGTACTTC CASSIGLDRGVKQYF